Below, 6 T cell receptor beta chains from the same sample are listed, as sequenced in a study of cytomegalovirus exposure and HLA in healthy donors. PCR involved 60 Vbeta and 13 Jbeta primers. Here immunoSEQ multiplex PCR was the method, and the copy in TCRdb shows in-frame clones only, minus some. The profile covers around 100,000 clones, with roughly 66% appearing a single time and about 3.5% taken by the ten largest. Sequences were obtained from PBMCs. These receptors all stem from a woman aged 45-60 years in good health and CMV-seronegative.

The V gene is TRBV15, the J gene TRBJ2-7; TRBD2 matches 10 bases. The J segment lost 2 bases and the V segment lost 4 bases, leaving 8 bases of the junction unmatched. Germline-derived CDR1 and CDR2 are LNHNV and YYDKDF (reference sequence). This CDR3 has 16 residues. The DNA for the CDR3 is TGTGCCACCAGCAACCGACTAGCGGGCCTCACCTACGAGCAGTACTTC. Translation: CATSNRLAGLTYEQYF.

For the CDR3, the DNA is TGTGCCAGCTCACGGACAGGGGGCTTGGCGAACACCGGGGAGCTGTTTTTT. Protein product: CASSRTGGLANTGELFF. The rearrangement uses TRBV18 and TRBJ2-2, with 11 positions matching TRBD1. CDR1 is KGHSH, CDR2 LQKENI, per germline. The CDR3 runs 17 residues. Trimming at V came to 4 bases and at J to 0 bases, leaving 4 bases not matched to a gene.

This clone has a handful of counts. This rearrangement joins TRBV5-6 to TRBJ2-1, with a possible D match to TRBD2 (6 bases). This CDR3 is 12 amino acids long. V shed 2 bases and J shed 9 bases, with 9 bases lying between them. Germline V gives CDR1 SGHDT, CDR2 YYEEEE. CDR3: CASSFTSSEQFF. The CDR3 DNA sequence: TGTGCCAGCAGCTTCACTAGCAGTGAGCAGTTCTTC.

The chain has TRBV19 and TRBJ2-7, with 9 bases lining up with TRBD2. The CDR3 loop spans 17 amino acids. The germline gives CDR1 LNHDA, CDR2 SQIVND (reference sequence). Trimming at V came to 3 bases and at J to 5 bases, leaving 14 bases not matched to a gene. CDR3 coding DNA: TGTGCCAGTAGTATTATCTTTCGTAGCGGGAGTGGGAACGAGCAGTACTTC. It is translated as CASSIIFRSGSGNEQYF.

The gene calls are TRBV2 and TRBJ2-7, with D uncertain. V was cut by 5 bases and J by 8 bases, with 10 bases left in between. CDR3 size: 11 residues. Germline V gene lookup returns CDR1 SNHLY and CDR2 FYNNEI. CDR3 region: CASSYDKKQYF. The CDR3 bases are TGTGCCAGCAGTTATGACAAGAAGCAGTACTTC.

This chain connects TRBV18 to TRBJ2-1; TRBD1 aligns across 7 bases. The CDR3 has 15 amino acids. The J segment lost 5 bases and the V segment lost 3 bases, leaving 7 bases of the junction unmatched. Germline values: CDR1 KGHSH, CDR2 LQKENI. The CDR3: CASSPTGFLNNEQFF. The CDR3 DNA follows: TGTGCCAGCTCACCGACAGGGTTTCTTAACAATGAGCAGTTCTTC.